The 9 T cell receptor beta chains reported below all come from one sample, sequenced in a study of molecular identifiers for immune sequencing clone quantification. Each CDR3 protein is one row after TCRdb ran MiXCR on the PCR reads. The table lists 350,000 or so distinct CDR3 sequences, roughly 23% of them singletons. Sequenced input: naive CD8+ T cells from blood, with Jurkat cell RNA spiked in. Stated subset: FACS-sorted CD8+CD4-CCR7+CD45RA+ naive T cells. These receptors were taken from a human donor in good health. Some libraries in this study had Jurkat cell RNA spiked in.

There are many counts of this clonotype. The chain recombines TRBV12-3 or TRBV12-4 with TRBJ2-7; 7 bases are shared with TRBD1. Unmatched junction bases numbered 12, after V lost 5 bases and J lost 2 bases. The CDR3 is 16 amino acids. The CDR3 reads CASSARQGPRTYEQYF. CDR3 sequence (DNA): TGTGCCAGCAGTGCGAGACAGGGACCCAGAACCTACGAGCAGTACTTC.

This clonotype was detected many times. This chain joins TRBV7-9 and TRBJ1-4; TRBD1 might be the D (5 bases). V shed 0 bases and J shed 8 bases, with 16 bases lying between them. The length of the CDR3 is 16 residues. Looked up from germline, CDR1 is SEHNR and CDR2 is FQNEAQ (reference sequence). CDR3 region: CASSLARGGVREKLFF. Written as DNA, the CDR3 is TGTGCCAGCAGCTTAGCCCGCGGGGGAGTCAGAGAAAAACTGTTTTTT. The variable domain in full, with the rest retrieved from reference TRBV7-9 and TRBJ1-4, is DTGVSQNPRHKITKRGQNVTFRCDPISEHNRLYWYRQTLGQGPEFLTYFQNEAQLEKSRLLSDRFSAERPKGSFSTLEIQRTEQGDSAMYLCASSLARGGVREKLFFGSGTQLSVL.

The CDR3 nucleotides are TGTGCCAGTAGTATTGGGGCAGGGGGCCCTGAGCAGTTCTTC. Translation: CASSIGAGGPEQFF. V gene TRBV19 combines with J gene TRBJ2-1; 8 nucleotides line up with TRBD1. The CDR3 loop spans 14 amino acids. J was trimmed by 9 bases and V by 3 bases; bases with no gene match: 7. CDR1 is LNHDA and CDR2 is SQIVND in the germline V gene (reference sequence).

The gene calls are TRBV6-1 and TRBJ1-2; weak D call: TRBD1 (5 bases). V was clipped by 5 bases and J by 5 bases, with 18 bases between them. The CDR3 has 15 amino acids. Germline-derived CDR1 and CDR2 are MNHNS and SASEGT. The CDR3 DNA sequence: TGTGCCAGCAGTTACTCAAGGGACGGACCATATGGCTACACCTTC. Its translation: CASSYSRDGPYGYTF.

CDR3 sequence: CASSLSSSTFYGYTF. Written as DNA, the CDR3 is TGTGCCAGCAGTTTATCGTCCAGCACGTTCTATGGCTACACCTTC. The V call is TRBV27, the J call TRBJ1-2, with D unresolved. Germline V gives CDR1 MNHEY, CDR2 SMNVEV (reference sequence). This CDR3 comprises 15 residues. Trimming took off 0 bases at V and 4 bases at J, with 12 bases between the two ends.

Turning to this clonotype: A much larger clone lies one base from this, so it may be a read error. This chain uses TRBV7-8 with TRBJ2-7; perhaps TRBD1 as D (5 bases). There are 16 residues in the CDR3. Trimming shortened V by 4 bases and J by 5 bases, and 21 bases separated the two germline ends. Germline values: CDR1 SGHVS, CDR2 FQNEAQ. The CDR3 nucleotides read TGTGCCAGCAGCTCCGCCACAGACAGTTGGGTTAACGAGCAGTACTTC. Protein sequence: CASSSATDSWVNEQYF.

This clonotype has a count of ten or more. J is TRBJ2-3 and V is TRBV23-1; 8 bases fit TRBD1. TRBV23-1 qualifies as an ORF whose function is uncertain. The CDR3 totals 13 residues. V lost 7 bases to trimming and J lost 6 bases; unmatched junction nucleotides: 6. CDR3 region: CASMTGDYDTQYF. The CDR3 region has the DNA TGCGCCAGCATGACAGGGGATTATGATACGCAGTATTTT.

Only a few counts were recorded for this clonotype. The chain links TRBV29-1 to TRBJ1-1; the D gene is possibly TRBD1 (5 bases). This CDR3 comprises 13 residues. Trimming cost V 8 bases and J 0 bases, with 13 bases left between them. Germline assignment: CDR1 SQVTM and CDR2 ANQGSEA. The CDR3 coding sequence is TGCAGCTCGACAGAGCTAGTGAACACTGAAGCTTTCTTT. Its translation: CSSTELVNTEAFF.

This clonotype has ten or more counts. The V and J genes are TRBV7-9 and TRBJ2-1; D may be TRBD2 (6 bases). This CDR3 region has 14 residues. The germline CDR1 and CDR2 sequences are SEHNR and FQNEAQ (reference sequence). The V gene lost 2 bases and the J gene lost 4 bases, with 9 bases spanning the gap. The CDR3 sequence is CASSLSRGYNEQFF. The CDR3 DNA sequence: TGTGCCAGCAGCTTATCGCGGGGATACAATGAGCAGTTCTTC.